The 7 T cell receptor beta chains in this list originate from one sample, sequenced in a study of cytomegalovirus exposure and HLA in healthy donors. The PCR made use of 60 Vbeta and 13 Jbeta primers. Sequencing was performed with immunoSEQ multiplex PCR; in TCRdb, only in-frame clones are kept and a portion is missing. In all, the sample yields 150,000 or so clones. Material: PBMCs. All receptors come from a man aged 30 to 45 in good health and CMV-seronegative.

The V call is TRBV29-1, the J call TRBJ1-2; TRBD1 matches 7 bases. The CDR3 covers 13 residues. V lost 7 bases to trimming and J lost 4 bases; unmatched junction nucleotides: 9. Per the germline V gene, CDR1 is SQVTM and CDR2 is ANQGSEA. The CDR3 protein is CSASRDSFYGYTF. CDR3 bases: TGCAGCGCCTCTCGGGACAGCTTCTATGGCTACACCTTC.

This clone is classed as medium-sized by frequency. The chain is built from TRBV28 and TRBJ1-3, with D maybe TRBD1 (6 bases). With 7 bases removed from V and 0 bases from J, the gap between germline ends came to 13 bases. CDR3 length: 15 residues. Looked up from germline, CDR1 is MDHEN and CDR2 is SYDVKM. The CDR3, as DNA: TGTGCCAGCACCACACAGGGCTACTCTGGAAACACCATATATTTT. It yields the protein CASTTQGYSGNTIYF.

The V and J genes are TRBV4-1 and TRBJ1-2, with D tentatively TRBD1 (6 bases). V was trimmed by 4 bases and J by 5 bases, leaving 20 bases between them. Germline assignment: CDR1 MGHRA and CDR2 YSYEKL. This CDR3 is built from 16 residues. CDR3 nucleotide sequence: TGCGCCAGCAGCCCCCAACCGGGACACACGACTTATGGCTACACCTTC. It codes for CASSPQPGHTTYGYTF.

Written as DNA, the CDR3 is TGTGCCAGCAGCTTGGTTGAGGATGAAAAACTGTTTTTT. Amino acid sequence: CASSLVEDEKLFF. The genes are TRBV5-6 and TRBJ1-4; D uncertain. The V and J ends lost 0 bases and 6 bases respectively, with 6 bases between them. There are 13 residues in the CDR3. Germline assignment: CDR1 SGHDT and CDR2 YYEEEE.

The chain uses TRBV28 and TRBJ1-2, with D possibly matching TRBD1 (5 bases). CDR1 and CDR2 from the germline V gene are MDHEN and SYDVKM. The CDR3 sequence is 14 residues long. V lost 7 bases and J 7 bases, leaving 19 bases between the germline ends. The CDR3 nucleotides read TGTGCCAGCACCACCGGTCCGGGGGTGGGTGGCTACACCTTC. This gives the protein CASTTGPGVGGYTF.

V and J are TRBV19 and TRBJ1-5; 12 nucleotides match TRBD1. CDR3 length: 15 residues. V was pared by 6 bases and J by 6 bases, with 6 bases of the junction left unmatched. CDR1 and CDR2 from the germline V gene are LNHDA and SQIVND (reference sequence). This chain's CDR3 is CASSRDRGPGQPQHF. CDR3 in DNA: TGTGCCAGTAGCCGGGACAGGGGGCCGGGTCAGCCCCAGCATTTT. Variable domain in full (rest from reference TRBV19 and TRBJ1-5): DGGITQSPKYLFRKEGQNVTLSCEQNLNHDAMYWYRQDPGQGLRLIYYSQIVNDFQKGDIAEGYSVSREKKESFPLTVTSAQKNPTAFYLCASSRDRGPGQPQHFGDGTRLSIL.

V is TRBV30 and J is TRBJ2-7, with TRBD2 matching 7 bases. In germline, CDR1 is GTSNPN, CDR2 SVGIG (reference sequence). J lost 2 bases, V lost 7 bases, and 8 bases had no gene match. CDR3 length: 13 residues. For the CDR3, the DNA is TGTGCCTCCCTAGGGAGGGAACCCTACGAGCAGTACTTC. Protein product: CASLGREPYEQYF.